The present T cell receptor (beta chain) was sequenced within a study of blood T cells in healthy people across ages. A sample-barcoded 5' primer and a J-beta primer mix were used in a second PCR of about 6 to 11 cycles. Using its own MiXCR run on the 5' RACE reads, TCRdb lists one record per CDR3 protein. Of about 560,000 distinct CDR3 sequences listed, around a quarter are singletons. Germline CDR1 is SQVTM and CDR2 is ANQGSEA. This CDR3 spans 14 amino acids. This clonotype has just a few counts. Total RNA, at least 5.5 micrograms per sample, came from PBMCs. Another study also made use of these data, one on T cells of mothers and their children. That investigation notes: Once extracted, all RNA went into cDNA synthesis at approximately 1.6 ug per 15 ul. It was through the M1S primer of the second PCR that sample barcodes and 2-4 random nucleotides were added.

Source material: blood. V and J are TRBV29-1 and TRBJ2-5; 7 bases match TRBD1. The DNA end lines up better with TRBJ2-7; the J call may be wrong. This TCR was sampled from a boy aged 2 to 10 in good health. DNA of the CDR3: TGCAGCGTTGGGCCTCGACAGGGCCCCTACGAGCAGTACTTC. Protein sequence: CSVGPRQGPYEQYF.